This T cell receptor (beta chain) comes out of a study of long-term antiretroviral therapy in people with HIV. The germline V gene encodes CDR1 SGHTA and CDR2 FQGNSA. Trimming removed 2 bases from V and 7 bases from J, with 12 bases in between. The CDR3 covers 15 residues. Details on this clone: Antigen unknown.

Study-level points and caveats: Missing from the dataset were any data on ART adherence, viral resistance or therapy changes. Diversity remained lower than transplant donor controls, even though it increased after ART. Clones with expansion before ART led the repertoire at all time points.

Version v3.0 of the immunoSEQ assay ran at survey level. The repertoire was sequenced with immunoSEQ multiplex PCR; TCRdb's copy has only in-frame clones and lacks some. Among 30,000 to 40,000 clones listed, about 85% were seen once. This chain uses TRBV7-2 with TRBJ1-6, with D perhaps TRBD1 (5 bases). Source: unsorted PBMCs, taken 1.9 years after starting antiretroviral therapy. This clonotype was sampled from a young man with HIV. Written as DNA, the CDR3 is TGTGCCAGCAGCTTACAGGGCCACCACAATTCACCCCTCCACTTT. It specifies CASSLQGHHNSPLHF.